These T cell receptor beta chains were read from a single sample in a study of blood T cell repertoires in COVID-19. TCRdb keeps only in-frame clones here, not all; method: immunoSEQ multiplex PCR. This table has approximately 170,000 clones, 75% to 85% appearing once. Sequenced: PBMCs or T cells enriched from blood (not recorded which). The receptors were gathered from a man aged 35-49 years who had recovered from COVID-19. The CDR3 runs from the conserved cysteine through the conserved F or W. A D gene is named only where the DNA matches it firmly. Rows give clone size only sometimes, using once, few, many, or a class for an expanded clone.

j_call v_call clone_size d_call cdr3_aa cdr3_nt
TRBJ2-5 TRBV3-1/TRBV3-2 - TRBD2 CASTAGTSGGWGETQYF TGTGCCAGCACCGCCGGGACTAGCGGGGGGTGGGGGGAGACCCAGTACTTC
TRBJ2-7 TRBV5-4 - TRBD1 CASEGQGGYEQYF TGTGCCTCCGAGGGACAGGGGGGCTACGAGCAGTACTTC
TRBJ1-6 TRBV27 - - CASSLSEHRVRDKEINSPLHF TGTGCCAGCAGTTTGTCCGAGCACAGGGTGAGGGACAAGGAGATAAATTCACCCCTCCACTTT
TRBJ2-7 TRBV27 - TRBD1 CASSLRGTGDYEQYF TGTGCCAGCAGTTTAAGAGGGACAGGGGACTACGAGCAGTACTTC
TRBJ1-4 TRBV10-3 - - CAIRPQGPTNEKLFF TGTGCCATCAGGCCCCAGGGCCCGACTAATGAAAAACTGTTTTTT
TRBJ2-2 TRBV11-3 - TRBD1 CASSSGQGDTGELFF TGTGCCAGCAGCTCAGGACAGGGCGACACCGGGGAGCTGTTTTTT
TRBJ1-2 TRBV20-1 - TRBD1 CSASPDRVDGYTF TGCAGTGCCAGTCCGGACAGGGTTGATGGCTACACCTTC
TRBJ1-3 TRBV3-1/TRBV3-2 - - CASSQAATGTGNTIYF TGTGCCAGCAGCCAAGCCGCCACCGGTACTGGAAACACCATATATTTT
TRBJ2-2 TRBV5-1 - TRBD1 CASSGGTGGSGELFF TGCGCCAGCAGCGGCGGGACAGGGGGTTCCGGGGAGCTGTTTTTT
TRBJ1-1 TRBV4-1 - TRBD1 CASSQETGVKSTEAFF TGCGCCAGCAGCCAAGAGACAGGGGTGAAGAGCACTGAAGCTTTCTTT
TRBJ2-1 TRBV5-1 - TRBD1 CASSLVGTGGYNEQFF TGCGCCAGCAGCTTGGTGGGGACAGGGGGATACAATGAGCAGTTCTTC
TRBJ2-1 TRBV5-1 - TRBD2 CASSLGRGGLAGDEQFF TGCGCCAGCAGCTTGGGTCGGGGGGGACTAGCGGGCGATGAGCAGTTCTTC
TRBJ2-6 TRBV19 once TRBD2 CASSSGGEPGANVLTF TGTGCCAGTAGTAGCGGGGGAGAGCCTGGGGCCAACGTCCTGACTTTC
TRBJ1-5 TRBV6-2/TRBV6-3 - - CASSYSLTGDQPQHF TGTGCCAGCAGTTACTCACTCACGGGGGATCAGCCCCAGCATTTT
TRBJ1-4 TRBV2 - - CASRGSEEKLFF TGTGCCAGCAGAGGATCGGAGGAAAAACTGTTTTTT
TRBJ1-6 TRBV7-3 - - CASSSGDRDSPLHF TGTGCCAGCAGCTCAGGGGATAGGGATTCACCCCTCCACTTT
TRBJ2-5 TRBV30 - TRBD2 CAWSAPLAGGPGTQYF TGTGCCTGGAGTGCCCCACTAGCGGGGGGGCCGGGGACCCAGTACTTC
TRBJ2-2 TRBV9 - TRBD2 CASSGSSGPNTGELFF TGTGCCAGCAGCGGCTCTAGCGGGCCCAACACCGGGGAGCTGTTTTTT
TRBJ2-3 TRBV2 few TRBD2 CASSEKRGGGDTQYF TGTGCCAGCAGTGAGAAGCGGGGAGGCGGGGATACGCAGTATTTT
TRBJ2-7 TRBV7-3 - TRBD1 CASSSKNSGQEDPYEQYF TGTGCCAGCAGCTCAAAAAACTCCGGACAGGAGGACCCCTACGAGCAGTACTTC
TRBJ1-2 TRBV18 - TRBD1 CASSLRTGEGYTF TGTGCCAGCTCATTAAGGACAGGGGAGGGCTACACCTTC
TRBJ2-7 TRBV30 - - CAWRGGFGDEQYF TGTGCCTGGAGAGGAGGGTTCGGTGACGAGCAGTACTTC
TRBJ1-1 TRBV29-1 - TRBD1 CSAGTGNTEAFF TGCAGCGCAGGGACAGGGAACACTGAAGCTTTCTTT
TRBJ1-1 TRBV29-1 - - CSVLAVGGGEAFF TGCAGCGTTCTGGCCGTTGGGGGCGGTGAAGCTTTCTTT
TRBJ2-5 TRBV2 - TRBD2 CASRGGGQETQYF TGTGCCAGCAGAGGCGGGGGGCAAGAGACCCAGTACTTC
TRBJ2-3 TRBV7-3 - - CASSAGQSRTQYF TGTGCCAGCAGCGCTGGACAGTCCCGAACGCAGTATTTT
TRBJ2-2 TRBV11-2 - TRBD2 CASSLGLAAGELFF TGTGCCAGCAGCTTAGGACTAGCGGCCGGGGAGCTGTTTTTT
TRBJ1-1 TRBV10-1 - - CASSESQGVNNEAFF TGCGCCAGCAGTGAGTCACAGGGAGTGAACAATGAAGCTTTCTTT
TRBJ1-2 TRBV7-2 - TRBD1 CASSRLRQGNYGYTF TGTGCCAGCAGCCGTTTAAGACAGGGAAACTATGGCTACACCTTC
TRBJ1-2 TRBV19 - - CASISGDDYGYTF TGTGCCAGTATATCGGGGGACGACTATGGCTACACCTTC
TRBJ2-1 TRBV6-4 - - CASRPQGSSYNEQFF TGTGCCAGCAGACCCCAGGGGAGCTCCTACAATGAGCAGTTCTTC
TRBJ2-1 TRBV5-1 once TRBD2 CASSLTSENNEQFF TGCGCCAGCAGCTTGACTAGCGAAAACAATGAGCAGTTCTTC
TRBJ2-2 TRBV19 - TRBD1 CASSKDRAGMAGELFF TGTGCCAGTAGTAAGGACAGGGCAGGGATGGCCGGGGAGCTGTTTTTT
TRBJ1-3 TRBV7-9 - TRBD1 CASSFDRAGNTIYF TGTGCCAGCAGCTTCGACAGGGCTGGAAACACCATATATTTT
TRBJ2-5 TRBV3-1/TRBV3-2 - - CASSQLVPGQETQYF TGTGCCAGCAGCCAATTAGTCCCTGGCCAAGAGACCCAGTACTTC